The T cell receptor (beta chain) described here comes from a study of OX40 agonist ivuxolimab in advanced cancers. This clone was picked up one time. The CDR3 has 17 amino acids. Trimming left V 2 bases short and J 3 bases short, with 20 bases between. Per germline, CDR1 LNHDA and CDR2 SQIVND (reference sequence). Profiling relied on immunoSEQ multiplex PCR, and the TCRdb table lists in-frame clones only, not all of them. The data show around 76,000 clones, around 86% seen once. The sequencing used CD4+ or CD8+ T cells sorted from blood, collected in a trial of the OX40 agonist ivuxolimab. The V and J genes are TRBV19 and TRBJ2-7, with a tentative D call TRBD2 (5 bases). The sequence derives from an adult with an advanced solid tumor such as melanoma, head and neck, liver or kidney cancer. DNA for the CDR3: TGTGCCAGTAGTATATGGTGGGGAGCGGATGAGGGCTACGAGCAGTACTTC. It encodes CASSIWWGADEGYEQYF.